The next 32 T cell receptor beta chains were all read from a single sample in a study of immune cell composition in non-small cell lung cancer. Sequenced by immunoSEQ multiplex PCR; TCRdb stores in-frame clones only, minus some. This table has 4,500 to 5,500 clones, around 70% appearing once. The normal lung sample lay at least 3 cm, and maximally far, from the tumour. The sequenced material came from non-adjacent lung tissue. The receptors shown here come from a human donor with non-small cell lung cancer.

This clone was detected a few times. J is TRBJ1-1 and V is TRBV19; no definite D call. There are 12 residues in the CDR3. Germline V lookup: CDR1 LNHDA, CDR2 SQIVND (reference sequence). V shed 3 bases and J shed 8 bases, with 10 bases lying between them. The CDR3 coding sequence is TGTGCCAGTAGTATTGGAGGGTCGGAAGCTTTCTTT. This codes for CASSIGGSEAFF.

The rearrangement uses TRBV14 and TRBJ1-1; D is ambiguous. The length of the CDR3 is 14 residues. V was trimmed by 4 bases and J by 2 bases, leaving 11 bases between them. Germline CDR1 is SGHDN and CDR2 is FVKESK. DNA for the CDR3: TGTGCCAGCAGCCTAGCGCCGGAAAACACTGAAGCTTTCTTT. This gives the protein CASSLAPENTEAFF. The full variable domain, rest sourced from reference TRBV14 and TRBJ1-1, is EAGVTQFPSHSVIEKGQTVTLRCDPISGHDNLYWYRRVMGKEIKFLLHFVKESKQDESGMPNNRFLAERTGGTYSTLKVQPAELEDSGVYFCASSLAPENTEAFFGQGTRLTVV.

This clone occurred a few times. The chain employs TRBV7-2 and TRBJ2-7; D may be TRBD1 (5 bases). V lost 7 bases to trimming and J lost 3 bases, with 10 bases between them. Germline V lookup: CDR1 SGHTA, CDR2 FQGNSA. This CDR3 is 12 amino acids long. The CDR3 loop is CASTKTGYEQYF. The CDR3 coding sequence is TGTGCCAGCACCAAAACAGGCTACGAGCAGTACTTC.

As for this clone: This CDR3 fails to terminate in the conserved phenylalanine or tryptophan, so it likely reflects a read error. The DNA is left out, because the CDR3 cannot be placed on it with certainty; the CDR3 is given as TCRdb lists it. This chain joins TRBV6-5 and TRBJ1-1; the table's D call, TRBD1, was not checked against the DNA. The germline V gene has CDR1 MNHEY and CDR2 SVGAGI. Termini included, the CDR3 measures 9 amino acids. This chain's CDR3 is CASSPSVSY.

The rearrangement links TRBV7-2 to TRBJ1-6; 9 positions match TRBD1. With 5 bases clipped from V and 9 bases from J, the junction kept 5 bases outside the gene matches. The CDR3 covers 14 residues. Per germline, CDR1 SGHTA and CDR2 FQGNSA. The CDR3 sequence is CASSTGTGSSPLHF. The CDR3 nucleotides are TGTGCCAGCAGCACAGGGACAGGGAGTTCACCCCTCCACTTT.

The chain links TRBV19 to TRBJ1-2; 7 nucleotides align to TRBD1. Losses at the gene ends were 3 bases for V and 7 bases for J; bases not matched to a gene: 8. The CDR3 runs to 14 residues. Germline assignment: CDR1 LNHDA and CDR2 SQIVND (reference sequence). CDR3 nucleotide sequence: TGTGCCAGTAGTATGAACAGGGGTGCTGGTGGCTACACCTTC. Amino acids: CASSMNRGAGGYTF.

CDR3 sequence reads: CASSVLAGPYEQYF. The CDR3 bases are TGTGCCAGCAGTGTCCTAGCGGGACCGTACGAGCAGTACTTC. The rearrangement uses TRBV2 and TRBJ2-7, with 9 bases that match TRBD2. The CDR3 spans 14 residues. The germline V gene has CDR1 SNHLY and CDR2 FYNNEI. The junction had 5 bases not matched to a gene; V was cut back by 4 bases and J by 4 bases.

The genes are TRBV19 and TRBJ1-5; possibly TRBD1 for D (6 bases). Germline V gene lookup returns CDR1 LNHDA and CDR2 SQIVND (reference sequence). The CDR3 runs to 16 residues. V was shortened by 3 bases and J by 3 bases, with 15 bases between the two germline ends. CDR3 region: CASSMGTPNYNQPQHF. The DNA for the CDR3 is TGTGCCAGTAGTATGGGGACACCCAACTACAATCAGCCCCAGCATTTT.

This chain links TRBV6-6 with TRBJ1-5; no firm D call. Trimming left V 4 bases short and J 2 bases short, with 15 bases between. CDR3 length: 16 residues. Germline V gives CDR1 MNHNY, CDR2 SVGAGI (reference sequence). CDR3 in amino acids: CASSSDGLYGNQPQHF. The CDR3, as DNA: TGTGCCAGCAGTTCGGACGGACTTTATGGCAATCAGCCCCAGCATTTT.

Note on this clone: The junction shows a germline mismatch at one end, possibly a read error. This CDR3 is also generated by other DNA sequences in the sample. The rearrangement uses TRBV6-5 and TRBJ1-5; unclear D gene. Germline V gene data show CDR1 as MNHEY and CDR2 as SVGAGI. This CDR3 spans 16 amino acids. The CDR3, as DNA: TGTGCTAGCAGTTTAAGACATTTGATCCTTAATCAGCCCCAGCATTTT. Protein: CASSLRHLILNQPQHF.

This clone showed up just once. V is TRBV4-1 and J is TRBJ2-3; TRBD2 agrees at 10 bases. Germline CDR1 is MGHRA and CDR2 is YSYEKL. V shed 6 bases, J shed 4 bases, and the junction held 7 bases outside the gene matches. The CDR3 extends over 15 amino acids. This CDR3 is CASRTAGGGSDTQYF. As DNA, the CDR3 is TGCGCCAGCAGAACAGCGGGAGGGGGATCAGATACGCAGTATTTT.

The chain employs TRBV2 and TRBJ2-5, with TRBD2 identical over 11 bases. After removal of 11 bases from V and 4 bases from J, the junction contained 6 bases not matched to a gene. CDR1 SNHLY and CDR2 FYNNEI come from the germline V gene. There are 13 residues in the CDR3. The CDR3 loop reads CASGGTSGETQYF. DNA of the CDR3: TGTGCCTCCGGGGGGACTAGCGGAGAGACCCAGTACTTC.

The rearrangement joins TRBV7-3 to TRBJ2-2; TRBD1 agrees at 12 bases. The V gene end was trimmed by 5 bases and the J gene end by 4 bases; junction bases not matched to a gene: 8. Germline CDR1 and CDR2: SGHTA and FQGTGA. The CDR3 spans 17 residues. CDR3 sequence reads: CASSNTGTGGVTGELFF. Written as DNA, the CDR3 is TGTGCCAGCAGCAACACGGGGACAGGGGGCGTCACCGGGGAGCTGTTTTTT.

This clone has a single count. The chain has TRBV20-1 and TRBJ2-7, with 7 bases identical to TRBD2. Germline CDR1 DFQATT, CDR2 SNEGSKA (reference sequence). V shed 6 bases, J shed 3 bases, and the junction held 2 bases outside the gene matches. This CDR3 region has 11 residues. The CDR3 here is CSAGLYYEQYF. CDR3 in DNA: TGCAGTGCGGGACTATACTACGAGCAGTACTTC.

CDR3 residues: CASSQAEGRTQYF. CDR3 bases: TGCGCCAGCAGCCAAGCGGAGGGGCGGACCCAGTACTTC. The gene calls are TRBV4-1 and TRBJ2-5; D is possibly TRBD2 (6 bases). V was trimmed by 1 base and J by 7 bases, leaving 10 bases between them. Per the germline V gene, CDR1 is MGHRA and CDR2 is YSYEKL. The CDR3 runs 13 residues.

The gene calls are TRBV5-1 and TRBJ2-3; 8 bases line up with TRBD1. CDR3 length: 15 residues. V dropped 0 bases and J dropped 2; count of bases not matched to a gene: 2. Germline V CDR1 and CDR2: SGHRS, YFSETQ. CDR3 sequence: CASSLGQGNTDTQYF. Here the CDR3 DNA reads TGCGCCAGCAGCTTGGGACAGGGGAACACAGATACGCAGTATTTT.

The chain couples TRBV18 to TRBJ2-7; D is perhaps TRBD2 (5 bases). The CDR3 totals 14 residues. Trimming took off 3 bases at V and 6 bases at J, with 15 bases between the two ends. Per the germline V gene, CDR1 is KGHSH and CDR2 is LQKENI. The CDR3 region is CASSPGRGSGEQYF. The CDR3 nucleotides are TGTGCCAGCTCACCGGGTCGGGGATCCGGCGAGCAGTACTTC.

The V and J genes are TRBV2 and TRBJ1-6; D gene uncertain. Trimming took off 0 bases at V and 2 bases at J, with 11 bases between the two ends. The CDR3 extends over 17 amino acids. In germline, CDR1 is SNHLY, CDR2 FYNNEI. The CDR3 nucleotides read TGTGCCAGCAGTGAAGCCGAGTCCTTTGCCTATAATTCACCCCTCCACTTT. Translation gives CASSEAESFAYNSPLHF. Full variable domain (missing parts from reference TRBV2 and TRBJ1-6): EPEVTQTPSHQVTQMGQEVILRCVPISNHLYFYWYRQILGQKVEFLVSFYNNEISEKSEIFDDQFSVERPDGSNFTLKIRSTKLEDSAMYFCASSEAESFAYNSPLHFGNGTRLTVT.

V is TRBV5-1 and J is TRBJ2-5; 9 bases are shared with TRBD1. Germline trimming cut 2 bases from V and 4 bases from J; bases unmatched to any gene: 3. CDR3 length: 14 amino acids. CDR1 is SGHRS and CDR2 is YFSETQ in the germline V gene. CDR3 bases: TGCGCCAGCAGCTTACCGGGACAGGGAGAGACCCAGTACTTC. Its translation is CASSLPGQGETQYF.

The chain links TRBV4-2 to TRBJ1-2; maybe TRBD1 (5 bases). This CDR3 is built from 14 residues. Trimming cost V 0 bases and J 2 bases, with 7 bases left between them. The germline V gene has CDR1 LGHNA and CDR2 YNFKEQ. The CDR3 here is CASSQDQGNYGYTF. The CDR3 DNA sequence: TGTGCCAGCAGCCAAGATCAGGGCAACTATGGCTACACCTTC.

The chain recombines TRBV19 with TRBJ1-2, with D perhaps matching TRBD1 (5 bases). Trimming cost V 6 bases and J 3 bases, with 11 bases left between them. The germline V gene encodes CDR1 LNHDA and CDR2 SQIVND (reference sequence). The CDR3 totals 13 residues. The CDR3 region has the DNA TGTGCCAGTAGCCGCCAGGGATACTATGGCTACACCTTC. It specifies CASSRQGYYGYTF. The whole variable domain, remainder taken from reference TRBV19 and TRBJ1-2, is DGGITQSPKYLFRKEGQNVTLSCEQNLNHDAMYWYRQDPGQGLRLIYYSQIVNDFQKGDIAEGYSVSREKKESFPLTVTSAQKNPTAFYLCASSRQGYYGYTFGSGTRLTVV.

This chain links TRBV5-8 with TRBJ2-2; TRBD2 aligns across 8 bases. From germline, CDR1 is SGHTS and CDR2 YDEGEE. This CDR3 spans 16 amino acids. Trimming at V came to 3 bases and at J to 5 bases, leaving 9 bases not matched to a gene. This CDR3 reads CASSYLSGSGTGELFF. As DNA, the CDR3 is TGTGCCAGCAGCTACTTAAGCGGGAGCGGGACCGGGGAGCTGTTTTTT.

Regarding this clone: Other nucleotide sequences in the sample specify the same CDR3. This chain uses TRBV25-1 with TRBJ1-2; D unclear. Germline CDR1 MGHDK, CDR2 SYGVNS. The CDR3 is 16 amino acids. Trimming cost V 3 bases and J 0 bases, with 14 bases left between them. This CDR3 is CASSESQVTANYGYTF. CDR3 DNA: TGTGCCAGCAGTGAGTCGCAGGTTACAGCTAACTATGGCTACACCTTC.

This clone was picked up a small number of times. The CDR3 sequence: CASSFSGRAGTQYF. The CDR3 DNA sequence: TGTGCCAGCAGTTTTAGCGGGAGGGCCGGGACCCAGTACTTC. The genes are TRBV27 and TRBJ2-5; TRBD2 matches at 11 bases. J was trimmed by 7 bases and V by 3 bases; bases with no gene match: 4. Germline CDR1 and CDR2: MNHEY and SMNVEV (reference sequence). The CDR3 spans 14 residues.

This chain uses TRBV7-6 with TRBJ1-1, with D possibly matching TRBD1 (5 bases). CDR3 length: 13 residues. CDR1 SGHVS and CDR2 FNYEAQ come from the germline V gene. V was shortened by 5 bases and J by 1 base, with 8 bases between the two germline ends. As DNA, the CDR3 is TGTGCCAGCAGCCTAGGGGCGAACACTGAAGCTTTCTTT. As protein: CASSLGANTEAFF.

This clone has only a few counts. The gene calls are TRBV6-5 and TRBJ1-5; D uncertain. V gave up 0 bases and J gave up 2 bases, with 11 bases separating them. Looked up from germline, CDR1 is MNHEY and CDR2 is SVGAGI. The CDR3 runs 16 residues. The CDR3 sequence is CASSYSSGRGNQPQHF. CDR3 nucleotides: TGTGCCAGCAGTTACTCGAGTGGGCGGGGCAATCAGCCCCAGCATTTT.

This chain connects TRBV19 to TRBJ1-4; 10 positions match TRBD1. V shed 6 bases and J 7 bases; nucleotides not matched to a gene: 2. The germline V gene encodes CDR1 LNHDA and CDR2 SQIVND (reference sequence). The CDR3 is 13 residues long. In DNA form, the CDR3 reads TGTGCCAGTAGAGGGACAGGGGTTGAAAAACTGTTTTTT. It is translated as CASRGTGVEKLFF.

This clone was seen more than once but under ten times. This chain joins TRBV7-9 and TRBJ2-3; possible D gene TRBD2, 6 bases. Looked up from germline, CDR1 is SEHNR and CDR2 is FQNEAQ (reference sequence). There are 17 residues in the CDR3. V lost 4 bases to trimming and J lost 2 bases, with 19 bases between them. As DNA, the CDR3 is TGTGCCAGCAGCTCCCCGATTCTGGCGGGGTACACAGATACGCAGTATTTT. Its translation is CASSSPILAGYTDTQYF.

A few counts support this clone. This rearrangement joins TRBV11-1 to TRBJ2-5; 9 nucleotides agree with TRBD2. Germline V gene data show CDR1 as SGHAT and CDR2 as FQDESV (reference sequence). V shed 1 base, J shed 5 bases, and the junction held 8 bases outside the gene matches. This CDR3 contains 16 residues. CDR3 DNA: TGTGCCAGCAGCTTAGAAGGAGCGGGGGGATATGAGACCCAGTACTTC. Translating gives CASSLEGAGGYETQYF.

This chain uses TRBV21-1 with TRBJ2-5; TRBD2 is the table's D call and was not checked against the DNA. TRBV21-1 is a listed pseudogene. CDR3 length: 16 amino acids. The CDR3 reads CASSKVIRLLQETQYF. DNA of the CDR3: TGTGCCAGCAGCAAAGTTATCCGACTCCTCCAAGAGACCCAGTACTTC.

This clone is a singleton in its sample. The chain joins TRBV7-2 to TRBJ1-3; 9 bases are shared with TRBD1. Germline values: CDR1 SGHTA, CDR2 FQGNSA. Trimming took 5 bases from V and 0 from J; bases not matched to a gene: 8. The CDR3 has 17 residues. The chain's CDR3 is CASSPGQGKSSGNTIYF. CDR3 coding DNA: TGTGCCAGCAGCCCCGGACAGGGGAAATCCTCTGGAAACACCATATATTTT.

This sequence joins TRBV15 and TRBJ2-2; D is uncertain. CDR1 is LNHNV and CDR2 is YYDKDF in the germline V gene (reference sequence). The germline V and J ends were trimmed by 4 bases and 5 bases, with 5 bases remaining between them. The CDR3 runs to 12 residues. Written as DNA, the CDR3 is TGTGCCACCAGCACAGCGACCGGGGAGCTGTTTTTT. Protein product: CATSTATGELFF.